A selection of T cell receptor beta chains follows, all from one sample in a study of cytomegalovirus exposure and HLA in healthy donors. Libraries were prepared by immunoSEQ multiplex PCR; TCRdb keeps only in-frame clonotypes and omits some of them. This sample carries approximately 44,000 clones, roughly 80% of them seen once, and the ten largest clones take roughly 1.5%. Sequenced input: PBMCs. The receptors come from a man younger than 40 in good health and CMV-seronegative. Both conserved end residues are part of each CDR3. Fields, in order: CDR3 protein, CDR3 DNA, J gene, clone size, D gene, V gene. D genes are given only for firm matches. Clone size, where shown, is once, few, many, or a class for clones that have expanded.

CASSIQGKETQYF TGTGCCAGCAGCATACAGGGGAAGGAGACCCAGTACTTC TRBJ2-5 NA TRBD1 TRBV7-9
CASSKTSPVGISYEQYF TGTGCCAGCAGCAAAACTAGCCCGGTTGGTATCTCCTACGAGCAGTACTTC TRBJ2-7 NA NA TRBV11-2
CASSHNPGTGGRAFF TGTGCCAGTAGCCACAACCCCGGGACAGGGGGCCGGGCTTTCTTT TRBJ1-1 NA TRBD1 TRBV19
CASSPWTSSDTQYF TGTGCCAGCAGCCCCTGGACTAGTTCCGATACGCAGTATTTT TRBJ2-3 NA TRBD2 TRBV9
CASSLGGADQYEQYF TGTGCCAGCAGTTTGGGGGGTGCGGATCAGTACGAGCAGTACTTC TRBJ2-7 NA NA TRBV27
CASSLSGRATQPQHF TGTGCCAGCAGTTTATCGGGCAGAGCTACGCAGCCCCAGCATTTT TRBJ1-5 NA NA TRBV27
CASSQDSGNVYNEQFF TGCGCCAGCAGCCAAGACTCCGGGAACGTCTACAATGAGCAGTTCTTC TRBJ2-1 NA NA TRBV4-1
CASSSTSGSVEQYF TGTGCCAGCAGCTCGACTAGCGGGTCCGTCGAGCAGTACTTC TRBJ2-7 NA TRBD2 TRBV7-9
CAWSVFAGAYEQYF TGTGCCTGGAGTGTATTTGCCGGAGCCTACGAGCAGTACTTC TRBJ2-7 NA NA TRBV30
CASSPDRLVYEQYF TGCGCCAGCAGCCCGGACAGGCTGGTTTACGAGCAGTACTTC TRBJ2-7 NA TRBD1 TRBV5-1
CASSVRPEGGEAFF TGTGCCAGCAGCGTACGACCCGAGGGAGGTGAAGCTTTCTTT TRBJ1-1 few NA TRBV9
CASSESQAAYSYEQYF TGCGCCAGCAGTGAGTCTCAAGCGGCATACTCCTACGAGCAGTACTTC TRBJ2-7 NA NA TRBV10-2
CASSLRGLWAGELFF TGTGCCAGCAGCTTGAGGGGACTTTGGGCCGGGGAGCTGTTTTTT TRBJ2-2 NA NA TRBV5-6
CASSGTGGGYNEQFF TGTGCCAGCAGTGGAACAGGGGGCGGATACAATGAGCAGTTCTTC TRBJ2-1 NA TRBD1 TRBV28
CASSLTRTGRNTGELFF TGTGCCAGCTCACTAACACGGACAGGGCGAAACACCGGGGAGCTGTTTTTT TRBJ2-2 NA TRBD1 TRBV18
CASSWGAIQAFF TGTGCCAGCAGTTGGGGCGCCATACAAGCTTTCTTT TRBJ1-1 NA NA TRBV28
CAITSTDTQYF TGTGCCATCACTAGCACAGATACGCAGTATTTT TRBJ2-3 NA NA TRBV10-3
CASSLGWGRQGAFDTEAFF TGTGCCAGCAGCTTAGGCTGGGGGCGGCAGGGGGCTTTTGACACTGAAGCTTTCTTT TRBJ1-1 few TRBD1 TRBV7-9
CASSLVPQGAGETQYF TGTGCCAGCAGCTTAGTTCCACAGGGGGCCGGGGAGACCCAGTACTTC TRBJ2-5 NA TRBD1 TRBV7-2
CASSSSRNSQPQHF TGTGCCAGCAGCTCGTCGCGGAATTCGCAGCCCCAGCATTTT TRBJ1-5 few NA TRBV7-2
CAISTGMDTEAFF TGTGCCATCAGTACGGGGATGGACACTGAAGCTTTCTTT TRBJ1-1 few NA TRBV10-3
CASRPSRAGVVNEQFF TGTGCCAGCAGACCCTCTCGGGCGGGAGTTGTCAATGAGCAGTTCTTC TRBJ2-1 few TRBD2 TRBV27
CASSLVSGDPTEAFF TGTGCCAGCAGCTTGGTTTCGGGGGATCCCACTGAAGCTTTCTTT TRBJ1-1 NA NA TRBV5-6
CASSLGDEQYF TGTGCCAGCAGTCTAGGGGACGAGCAGTACTTC TRBJ2-7 NA NA TRBV28
CASSPDRAQTGELFF TGTGCCAGCAGTCCGGACAGGGCTCAAACCGGGGAGCTGTTTTTT TRBJ2-2 NA TRBD1 TRBV6-4
CASSLVESSRWETQYF TGTGCCAGCAGCTTAGTGGAGTCTAGCAGATGGGAGACCCAGTACTTC TRBJ2-5 few NA TRBV7-2
CASSQELAGDNEQFF TGTGCCAGCAGTCAAGAGCTAGCGGGAGACAATGAGCAGTTCTTC TRBJ2-1 NA TRBD2 TRBV4-2
CASSYSGYEQYF TGCGCCAGCAGTTATAGCGGCTACGAGCAGTACTTC TRBJ2-7 NA NA TRBV10-2
CASSPRDGRIYEQYF TGTGCCAGCAGCCCTAGAGACGGGAGGATCTACGAGCAGTACTTC TRBJ2-7 NA TRBD2 TRBV11-2
CASSREGTTGELFF TGTGCCAGTAGTAGAGAGGGCACCACCGGGGAGCTGTTTTTT TRBJ2-2 NA NA TRBV19
CASSQSTSGRAGTDTQYF TGTGCCAGCAGCCAGTCCACTAGCGGGAGGGCCGGCACAGATACGCAGTATTTT TRBJ2-3 few TRBD2 TRBV4-2
CAWSVKREPDTQYF TGTGCCTGGAGTGTAAAGCGGGAGCCAGATACGCAGTATTTT TRBJ2-3 NA TRBD2 TRBV30
CASSPVTSGEPQETQYF TGTGCCAGCAGCCCTGTAACTAGCGGGGAGCCCCAAGAGACCCAGTACTTC TRBJ2-5 few TRBD2 TRBV7-9
CASSSHSGLLTDTQYF TGTGCCAGCAGCTCTCATAGCGGCCTACTCACAGATACGCAGTATTTT TRBJ2-3 NA NA TRBV7-2
CASSSGLAGTDTQYF TGTGCCAGCAGCTCGGGACTAGCGGGCACAGATACGCAGTATTTT TRBJ2-3 NA TRBD2 TRBV7-7
CASAIGQGAHTEAFF TGTGCCAGCGCGATCGGACAGGGGGCGCACACTGAAGCTTTCTTT TRBJ1-1 NA TRBD1 TRBV28
CASSEESGTGIHEQYF TGTGCCAGTAGTGAAGAATCCGGGACAGGGATCCACGAGCAGTACTTC TRBJ2-7 NA TRBD1 TRBV19
CASSVNVQPSYEQYF TGTGCCAGCAGCGTAAACGTACAGCCTTCCTACGAGCAGTACTTC TRBJ2-7 NA NA TRBV9
CASSPRDKRNTIYF TGTGCCAGCAGTCCAAGGGACAAACGAAACACCATATATTTT TRBJ1-3 few NA TRBV27
CASSLGQGEYYGYTF TGTGCCAGCAGCTTAGGGCAGGGTGAATACTATGGCTACACCTTC TRBJ1-2 NA NA TRBV5-4